A single T cell receptor beta chain is shown here with its context. As yet, its antigen is unknown. The sample comes from a study of cytomegalovirus exposure and HLA in healthy donors. Turning to the study itself: As released early, the data held some 85 million unique TCRs from HLA-typed donors.

Study-level results: Later analysis revealed greater clonal expansion in HLA-associated TCR beta chains than in equally common others.

Primers: 60 Vbeta forward and 13 Jbeta reverse. The assay was immunoSEQ multiplex PCR, and TCRdb's table has in-frame clones only and misses some. The sample lists roughly 130,000 clones; 65% to 90% were seen once. Material for sequencing was PBMCs. The receptor comes from a man aged 30 to 45 in good health and CMV-seronegative.

The CDR3 protein is CSAYRRGALSRETQYF. CDR3 nucleotide sequence: TGCAGCGCGTACCGCCGCGGCGCCCTATCTAGGGAGACCCAGTACTTC. The chain uses TRBV29-1 and TRBJ2-5; D is ambiguous. V lost 7 bases and J 5 bases, leaving 26 bases between the germline ends. CDR1 and CDR2 from the germline V gene are SQVTM and ANQGSEA. The CDR3 has 16 amino acids.